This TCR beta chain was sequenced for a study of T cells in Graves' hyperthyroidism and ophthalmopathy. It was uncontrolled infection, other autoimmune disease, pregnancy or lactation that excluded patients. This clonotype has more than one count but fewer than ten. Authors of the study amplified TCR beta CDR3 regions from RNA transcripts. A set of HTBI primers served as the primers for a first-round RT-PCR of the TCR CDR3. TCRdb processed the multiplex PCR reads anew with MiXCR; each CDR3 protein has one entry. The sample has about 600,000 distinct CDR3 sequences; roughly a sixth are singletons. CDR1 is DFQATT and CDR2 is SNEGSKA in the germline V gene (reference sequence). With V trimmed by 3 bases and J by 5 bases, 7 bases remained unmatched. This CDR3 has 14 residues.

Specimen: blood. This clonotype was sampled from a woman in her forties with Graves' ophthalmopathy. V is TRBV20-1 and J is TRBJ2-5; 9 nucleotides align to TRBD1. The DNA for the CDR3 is TGCAGTGCTAGGGAACAGGGGGCCGGGGAGACCCAGTACTTC. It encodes CSAREQGAGETQYF.